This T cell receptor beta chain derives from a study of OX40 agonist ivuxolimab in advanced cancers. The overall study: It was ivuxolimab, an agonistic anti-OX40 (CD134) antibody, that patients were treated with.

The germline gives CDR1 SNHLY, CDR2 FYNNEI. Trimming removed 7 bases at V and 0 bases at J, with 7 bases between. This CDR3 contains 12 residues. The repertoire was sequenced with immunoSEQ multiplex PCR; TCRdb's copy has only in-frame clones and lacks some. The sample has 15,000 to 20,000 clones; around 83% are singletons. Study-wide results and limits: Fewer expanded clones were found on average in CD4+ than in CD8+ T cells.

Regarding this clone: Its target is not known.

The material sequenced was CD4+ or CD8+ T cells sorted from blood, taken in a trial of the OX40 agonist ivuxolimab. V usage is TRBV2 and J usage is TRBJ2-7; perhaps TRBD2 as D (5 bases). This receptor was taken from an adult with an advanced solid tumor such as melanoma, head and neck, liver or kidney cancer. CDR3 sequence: CASIGSSYEQYF. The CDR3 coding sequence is TGTGCCAGCATTGGGAGCTCCTACGAGCAGTACTTC.